This TCR beta chain was profiled in a study of shared clonotypes between healthy human individuals. Between the trimmed V and J ends, which lost 1 base and 8 bases, there was a span of 22 bases. The germline CDR1 and CDR2 sequences are SGHDN and FVKESK. The CDR3 is 17 residues long. Clones were sequenced by immunoSEQ multiplex PCR, and TCRdb holds only the in-frame ones, with some missing. The table shows about 820,000 clones, with around 93% occurring only once. Study-wide results and caveats: Naive subsets, compared against memory subsets, generally had larger estimated richness values.

A remark on this clone: The antigen is unknown.

Terminally differentiated effector memory CD45RA+ cells were excluded by CCR7 positive selection of CD45RO-negative cells. V is TRBV14 and J is TRBJ2-3, with unresolved D. The receptor's source is a man in his thirties or forties in good health. Sequenced sample: naive CD8+ T cells sorted from blood. The CDR3 sequence is CASSQVTPGRLTGTQYF. CDR3 sequence (DNA): TGTGCCAGCAGCCAAGTGACTCCTGGACGGTTAACGGGTACGCAGTATTTT.